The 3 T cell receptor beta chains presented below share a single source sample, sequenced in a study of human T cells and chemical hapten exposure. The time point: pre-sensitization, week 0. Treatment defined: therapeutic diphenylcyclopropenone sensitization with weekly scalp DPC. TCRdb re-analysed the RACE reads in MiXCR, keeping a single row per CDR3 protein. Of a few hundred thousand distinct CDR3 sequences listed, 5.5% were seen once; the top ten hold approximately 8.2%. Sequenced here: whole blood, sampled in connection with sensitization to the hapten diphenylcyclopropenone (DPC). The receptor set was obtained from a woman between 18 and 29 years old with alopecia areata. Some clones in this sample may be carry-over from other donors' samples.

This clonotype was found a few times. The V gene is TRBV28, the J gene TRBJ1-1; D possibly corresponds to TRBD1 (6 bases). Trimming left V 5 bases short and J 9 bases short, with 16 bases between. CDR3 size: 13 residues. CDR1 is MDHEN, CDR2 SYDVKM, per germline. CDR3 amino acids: CASSPGTRSQAFF. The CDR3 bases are TGTGCCAGCAGTCCCGGGACACGCTCACAAGCTTTCTTT.

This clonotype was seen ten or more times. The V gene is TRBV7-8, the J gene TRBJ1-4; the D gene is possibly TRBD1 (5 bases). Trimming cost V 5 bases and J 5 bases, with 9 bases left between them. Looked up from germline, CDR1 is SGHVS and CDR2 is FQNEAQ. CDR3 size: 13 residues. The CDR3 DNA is TGTGCCAGCAGCGCGGGACCGAATGAAAAACTGTTTTTT. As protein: CASSAGPNEKLFF.

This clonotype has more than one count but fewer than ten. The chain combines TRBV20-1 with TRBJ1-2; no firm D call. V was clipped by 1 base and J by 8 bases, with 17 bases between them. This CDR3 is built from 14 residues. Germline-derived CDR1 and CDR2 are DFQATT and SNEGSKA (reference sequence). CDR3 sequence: CSARGNSGSGGYTF. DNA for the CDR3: TGCAGTGCTAGAGGGAACTCGGGATCTGGAGGCTACACCTTC.